The 20 T cell receptor beta chains reported below all come from one sample, sequenced in a study of cytomegalovirus exposure and HLA in healthy donors. PCR used 60 Vbeta primers and 13 Jbeta primers. Clones were read by immunoSEQ multiplex PCR, and TCRdb kept only the in-frame ones, dropping some. The repertoire holds approximately 150,000 clones, with 84% as singletons. The sample taken for sequencing was PBMCs. The receptors were sampled from a man between 25 and 39 years old in good health and CMV-seronegative.

This chain uses TRBV28 with TRBJ2-4, with D maybe TRBD2 (5 bases). Deletions cut 3 bases from V and 5 bases from J, with 23 bases between. Per germline, CDR1 MDHEN and CDR2 SYDVKM. This CDR3 is built from 18 residues. CDR3 sequence: CASSLHRLLEASQNIQYF. In DNA form, the CDR3 reads TGTGCCAGCAGTTTGCATCGACTCCTCGAGGCTAGCCAAAACATTCAGTACTTC.

Concerning this clone: Just one base apart from a much larger clone, this may be a read error. The CDR3 protein is CASSELAGAQETQYF. The CDR3 nucleotides are TGTGCCAGCAGTGAACTAGCGGGGGCGCAAGAGACCCAGTACTTC. This rearrangement joins TRBV25-1 to TRBJ2-5; 10 bases line up with TRBD2. The trim removed 2 bases at V and 2 bases at J, leaving 2 bases unmatched. This CDR3 contains 15 residues. Germline values: CDR1 MGHDK, CDR2 SYGVNS.

This clone was seen only a few times. The chain uses TRBV6-4 and TRBJ2-1; no clear D. Germline loops: CDR1 MRHNA, CDR2 SNTAGT. The CDR3 extends over 13 amino acids. V shed 6 bases and J shed 5 bases, with 11 bases lying between them. The CDR3: CASSLSSNNEQFF. The CDR3 DNA is TGTGCCAGCAGCCTTTCTAGTAACAATGAGCAGTTCTTC.

The V gene is TRBV4-1, the J gene TRBJ2-7, with TRBD2 identical over 8 bases. The CDR3 totals 15 residues. The J segment lost 3 bases and the V segment lost 8 bases, leaving 12 bases of the junction unmatched. The germline V gene encodes CDR1 MGHRA and CDR2 YSYEKL. Here the CDR3 reads CASSTGLGPLYEQYF. As DNA, the CDR3 is TGCGCCAGCTCGACGGGACTAGGCCCCCTCTACGAGCAGTACTTC.

This clone was seen only once. The chain links TRBV29-1 to TRBJ2-7, with 9 nucleotides matching TRBD1. V lost 5 bases to trimming and J lost 3 bases; unmatched junction nucleotides: 8. The germline CDR1 and CDR2 sequences are SQVTM and ANQGSEA. The CDR3 has 14 residues. This chain's CDR3 is CSVSRTGADYEQYF. The CDR3 coding sequence is TGCAGCGTTTCCCGGACAGGGGCTGACTACGAGCAGTACTTC.

V and J are TRBV27 and TRBJ2-5; 7 nucleotides agree with TRBD2. The germline CDR1 and CDR2 sequences are MNHEY and SMNVEV (reference sequence). With V trimmed by 7 bases and J by 1 base, 6 bases remained unmatched. This CDR3 is 14 amino acids long. The CDR3 here is CASTPGGFQETQYF. The CDR3 nucleotides are TGTGCCAGCACCCCGGGGGGTTTCCAAGAGACCCAGTACTTC.

V and J are TRBV6-4 and TRBJ2-3; D may be TRBD1 (6 bases). The CDR3 runs to 15 residues. V was pared by 5 bases and J by 2 bases, with 14 bases between. Per the germline V gene, CDR1 is MRHNA and CDR2 is SNTAGT. CDR3 sequence: CASSPGVSDTDTQYF. The CDR3 DNA reads as TGTGCCAGCAGTCCAGGGGTTAGCGACACAGATACGCAGTATTTT.

For the CDR3, the DNA is TGTGCCAGCAGCGTAGACAGGTCCCACGAGCAGTACTTC. Encoded protein: CASSVDRSHEQYF. The chain is built from TRBV13 and TRBJ2-7, with D perhaps TRBD1 (6 bases). The germline V gene encodes CDR1 PRHDT and CDR2 FYEKMQ (reference sequence). CDR3 length equals 13 residues. Trimming shortened V by 5 bases and J by 5 bases, and 13 bases separated the two germline ends.

CDR3 amino acids: CAWSPRGRAEAFF. DNA for the CDR3: TGTGCCTGGAGCCCACGTGGGAGAGCTGAAGCTTTCTTT. This chain links TRBV30 with TRBJ1-1; no definite D call. Germline lookup yields CDR1 GTSNPN and CDR2 SVGIG (reference sequence). The CDR3 is 13 residues long. Trimming took off 3 bases at V and 6 bases at J, with 14 bases between the two ends. The full variable domain, with the rest looked up from reference TRBV30 and TRBJ1-1, is SQTIHQWPATLVQPVGSPLSLECTVEGTSNPNLYWYRQAAGRGLQLLFYSVGIGQISSEVPQNLSASRPQDRQFILSSKKLLLSDSGFYLCAWSPRGRAEAFFGQGTRLTVV.

V usage is TRBV5-1 and J usage is TRBJ2-7; 7 nucleotides line up with TRBD1. Germline CDR1 is SGHRS and CDR2 is YFSETQ. Trimming removed 3 bases from V and 3 bases from J; junction bases left unmatched: 9. The CDR3 covers 15 residues. CDR3 sequence (DNA): TGCGCCAGCAGCTCCGAAACAGGGGCATTCTACGAGCAGTACTTC. It encodes CASSSETGAFYEQYF.

This chain links TRBV23-1 with TRBJ1-1; 12 nucleotides agree with TRBD1. TRBV23-1 carries the ORF label, with uncertain function. Unmatched junction bases numbered 19, after V lost 6 bases and J lost 5 bases. The CDR3 is 19 residues long. CDR3 coding DNA: TGCGCCAGCAGCGAACATGGGCGCCGGGACAGGGGGCGACGGACTGAAGCTTTCTTT. Translation gives CASSEHGRRDRGRRTEAFF.

CDR3 DNA: TGTGCCAGCAGCCGGGACTACCCCCCCTGGGAGCTGTTTTTT. Translated, it gives CASSRDYPPWELFF. The V gene is TRBV27, the J gene TRBJ2-2, with 7 bases aligning to TRBD2. Per the germline V gene, CDR1 is MNHEY and CDR2 is SMNVEV (reference sequence). V trimming: 6 bases; J trimming: 9 bases; junction bases outside the gene matches: 10. The CDR3 is 14 amino acids.

J is TRBJ2-2 and V is TRBV9; 7 nucleotides agree with TRBD2. The V gene end was trimmed by 0 bases and the J gene end by 1 base; junction bases not matched to a gene: 3. The germline V gene has CDR1 SGDLS and CDR2 YYNGEE. CDR3 length: 16 amino acids. The CDR3: CASSVAPSGNTGELFF. In DNA form, the CDR3 reads TGTGCCAGCAGCGTAGCTCCTAGCGGGAACACCGGGGAGCTGTTTTTT.

This chain joins TRBV6-6 and TRBJ2-1; 10 bases are a match to TRBD2. The CDR3 covers 16 residues. Per the germline V gene, CDR1 is MNHNY and CDR2 is SVGAGI (reference sequence). V was pared by 0 bases and J by 5 bases, with 4 bases of the junction left unmatched. The CDR3 nucleotides read TGTGCCAGCAGTTACTCAACTAGCGGGGTAAACAATGAGCAGTTCTTC. This gives the protein CASSYSTSGVNNEQFF.

This clone turned up a few times. The chain recombines TRBV6-8 with TRBJ2-7, with 8 nucleotides matching TRBD1. Trimming removed 7 bases from V and 2 bases from J; junction bases left unmatched: 10. Germline-derived CDR1 and CDR2 are MNHGY and SAAAGT. This CDR3 has 15 amino acids. CDR3 DNA: TGTGCCAGCACGATCCAGGGGGCTTCAGCCTACGAGCAGTACTTC. Amino acid sequence: CASTIQGASAYEQYF.

This clone has just a few counts. This rearrangement joins TRBV20-1 to TRBJ2-7; D unclear. This CDR3 contains 11 residues. Germline V gene lookup returns CDR1 DFQATT and CDR2 SNEGSKA (reference sequence). Trimming shortened V by 6 bases and J by 2 bases, and 8 bases separated the two germline ends. The CDR3, as DNA: TGCAGTGCGCGACAAACCTACGAGCAGTACTTC. Translating it yields CSARQTYEQYF.

Only a few counts were recorded for this clone. The V gene is TRBV7-2, the J gene TRBJ2-6; possible D gene TRBD2, 5 bases. The CDR3 has 14 residues. Germline CDR1 and CDR2: SGHTA and FQGNSA. The V end lost 7 bases, the J end lost 0 bases, and 7 bases lay between the germline ends. The DNA of the CDR3 is TGTGCCAGCACGGGGAACTCTGGGGCCAACGTCCTGACTTTC. Protein: CASTGNSGANVLTF.

The chain employs TRBV6-1 and TRBJ2-3; tentatively, D is TRBD1 (6 bases). This CDR3 comprises 12 residues. Per germline, CDR1 MNHNS and CDR2 SASEGT. Deletions cut 7 bases from V and 3 bases from J, with 8 bases between. The CDR3 coding sequence is TGTGCCAGCACGGGGACAACAGATACGCAGTATTTT. Encoded protein: CASTGTTDTQYF.

The chain recombines TRBV2 with TRBJ2-7; 8 bases are a match to TRBD2. Germline values: CDR1 SNHLY, CDR2 FYNNEI. The CDR3 is 14 amino acids. The ends lost 5 bases at V and 4 bases at J; junction bases unmatched: 7. This CDR3 reads CASSLAGGIYEQYF. The CDR3 nucleotides are TGTGCCAGCAGTCTCGCGGGAGGTATATACGAGCAGTACTTC.

The rearrangement uses TRBV19 and TRBJ1-5; perhaps TRBD1 as D (5 bases). The CDR3 length is 14 residues. CDR1 and CDR2 from the germline V gene are LNHDA and SQIVND (reference sequence). The ends were cut back, 5 bases at V and 5 bases at J, with 13 bases in the middle. CDR3 nucleotides: TGTGCCAGTAGTTTCGACAGAACGGATCAGCCCCAGCATTTT. Its protein product is CASSFDRTDQPQHF.